Each of the 23 T cell receptor beta chains below was sequenced from the same sample in a study of T cells after yellow fever vaccination. Via MiXCR, TCRdb re-called the 5' RACE reads, giving one row per CDR3 protein. The sample comprises under 150,000 distinct CDR3 sequences, roughly 8% of which are singletons, and approximately 0.67% rests with the top ten. Sequencing was performed on CD4+ T cells sorted from PBMCs, taken 5 days after the yellow fever booster vaccination. These receptors came from a man in his thirties or forties who received the YFV17D yellow fever vaccine.

The chain is built from TRBV5-1 and TRBJ2-7; 7 bases map to TRBD1. The CDR3 runs to 13 residues. From germline, CDR1 is SGHRS and CDR2 YFSETQ. V trimming: 2 bases; J trimming: 7 bases; junction bases outside the gene matches: 6. The CDR3 reads CASSLPGQWEQYF. CDR3 nucleotides: TGCGCCAGCAGCTTACCGGGACAGTGGGAGCAGTACTTC.

V and J are TRBV30 and TRBJ2-5; 7 bases are shared with TRBD1. V lost 3 bases to trimming and J lost 4 bases; unmatched junction nucleotides: 17. The CDR3 is 17 amino acids. Germline CDR1 and CDR2: GTSNPN and SVGIG (reference sequence). CDR3 residues: CAWRADRVFSGGETQYF. The CDR3 nucleotides read TGTGCCTGGAGAGCCGACAGGGTTTTCAGCGGTGGAGAGACCCAGTACTTC.

In the case of this clonotype: This sequence may be a read error, since a much larger clone differs from it by one base. V gene TRBV19 combines with J gene TRBJ2-1, with TRBD2 identical over 7 bases. CDR1 is LNHDA, CDR2 SQIVND, per germline (reference sequence). Losses at the gene ends were 6 bases for V and 8 bases for J; bases not matched to a gene: 10. The CDR3 extends over 14 amino acids. Here the CDR3 reads CASSRRDYFYEQFF. The CDR3 DNA sequence: TGTGCCAGTAGCAGACGGGACTATTTTTATGAGCAGTTCTTC.

This clonotype showed up just a few times. V usage is TRBV6-1 and J usage is TRBJ2-2; D is undetermined. CDR3 length: 16 amino acids. Trimming took 7 bases from V and 0 from J, leaving 15 bases between them. Per germline, CDR1 MNHNS and CDR2 SASEGT. The CDR3 nucleotides read TGTGCCAGCACCCTTACAAGGCACTCGAACACCGGGGAGCTGTTTTTT. Its translation is CASTLTRHSNTGELFF.

This clonotype was counted many times. J is TRBJ2-2 and V is TRBV5-1; 7 bases are shared with TRBD2. With V trimmed by 1 base and J by 5 bases, 8 bases remained unmatched. The CDR3 extends over 16 amino acids. Germline assignment: CDR1 SGHRS and CDR2 YFSETQ. The CDR3 bases are TGCGCCAGCAGCTTGCTGGCGGGAGTGATAACCGGGGAGCTGTTTTTT. Residues: CASSLLAGVITGELFF.

There are many counts of this clonotype. This chain joins TRBV23-1 and TRBJ2-5, with no clear D. TRBV23-1 qualifies as an ORF whose function is uncertain. V gave up 4 bases and J gave up 5 bases, with 14 bases separating them. The length of the CDR3 is 14 residues. This CDR3 reads CASSPVWLRETQYF. CDR3 sequence (DNA): TGCGCCAGCAGTCCGGTATGGCTGCGGGAGACCCAGTACTTC.

This clonotype was observed many times. This rearrangement joins TRBV29-1 to TRBJ1-1; D not resolved. The V gene lost 4 bases and the J gene lost 1 base, with 4 bases spanning the gap. The CDR3 covers 11 residues. Per germline, CDR1 SQVTM and CDR2 ANQGSEA. The CDR3 DNA follows: TGCAGCGTTGTACGGAACACTGAAGCTTTCTTT. It specifies CSVVRNTEAFF.

This clonotype was counted at least ten times. The chain links TRBV21-1 to TRBJ2-6. TRBV21-1 is a pseudogene locus. This CDR3 is 16 amino acids long. CDR3 amino acids: CASSKVPSSGANVLTF. DNA for the CDR3: TGTGCCAGCAGCAAAGTGCCGTCCTCTGGGGCCAACGTCCTGACTTTC.

This clonotype was recorded at least ten times. This rearrangement joins TRBV5-1 to TRBJ2-6, with TRBD1 identical over 7 bases. The ends lost 4 bases at V and 1 base at J; junction bases unmatched: 5. The length of the CDR3 is 16 residues. Germline lookup yields CDR1 SGHRS and CDR2 YFSETQ. For the CDR3, the DNA is TGCGCCAGCAGCGACAGGGCAGGGTCTGGGGCCAACGTCCTGACTTTC. As protein: CASSDRAGSGANVLTF.

This clonotype was recorded many times. This rearrangement joins TRBV7-9 to TRBJ1-1, with D perhaps TRBD1 (6 bases). Germline V gives CDR1 SEHNR, CDR2 FQNEAQ (reference sequence). The CDR3 runs 15 residues. The V gene lost 3 bases and the J gene lost 1 base, with 12 bases spanning the gap. CDR3 DNA: TGTGCCAGCAGCTTTGGCTCAGGGGCGAACACTGAAGCTTTCTTT. This translates into CASSFGSGANTEAFF.

For this clonotype: A much larger clone differs by one base, so this may be a read error. The chain employs TRBV5-1 and TRBJ2-5; D might be TRBD1 or TRBD2, each matching 6 bases. This CDR3 has 16 amino acids. Trimming stripped 2 bases from V and 1 base from J, with 15 bases between. Per the germline V gene, CDR1 is SGHRS and CDR2 is YFSETQ. In nucleotides, the CDR3 is TGCGCCAGCAGCTTTGGACCCTCGGGGGCCCAAGAGACCCAGTACTTC. Its protein is CASSFGPSGAQETQYF.

This clonotype was detected many times. The V call is TRBV10-3, the J call TRBJ2-6; TRBD2 matches 13 bases. The CDR3 runs 22 residues. Losses at the gene ends were 0 bases for V and 2 bases for J; bases not matched to a gene: 13. CDR1 and CDR2 (germline): ENHRY, SYGVKD. The CDR3: CAISESVGTSGNPLTGANVLTF. Written as DNA, the CDR3 is TGTGCCATCAGTGAGTCGGTTGGGACTAGCGGGAACCCGCTAACTGGGGCCAACGTCCTGACTTTC.

This clonotype was seen at least ten times. The chain links TRBV11-2 to TRBJ1-1, with unresolved D. Between the trimmed V and J ends, which lost 1 base and 8 bases, there was a span of 14 bases. Germline V gives CDR1 SGHAT, CDR2 FQNNGV. The CDR3 runs 14 residues. The chain's CDR3 is CASSLVSEGPEAFF. In DNA form, the CDR3 reads TGTGCCAGCAGCTTAGTCTCAGAAGGCCCCGAAGCTTTCTTT.

The genes are TRBV18 and TRBJ1-1; D is unresolved. Between the trimmed V and J ends, which lost 2 bases and 4 bases, there was a span of 14 bases. CDR1 and CDR2 from the germline V gene are KGHSH and LQKENI. The CDR3 contains 15 residues. As DNA, the CDR3 is TGTGCCAGCTCACCAAGCACCCTTGACCTCACTGAAGCTTTCTTT. It encodes CASSPSTLDLTEAFF.

Comment on this clonotype: The junction does not match germline at one end; this may be a read error. The chain uses TRBV12-3 or TRBV12-4 and TRBJ2-3; the match to TRBD2 covers 11 bases. The CDR3 contains 19 residues. The CDR3 nucleotides are TGTGCCTGCAGTTTAGCCGGGACTAGCGGCCTACCGCGTCAGGATACGCAGTATTTT. Protein product: CACSLAGTSGLPRQDTQYF.

This clonotype has only a few counts. The V gene is TRBV20-1, the J gene TRBJ2-1; D call uncertain. Germline values: CDR1 DFQATT, CDR2 SNEGSKA (reference sequence). This CDR3 region has 18 residues. V was cut by 1 base and J by 7 bases, with 26 bases left in between. This chain's CDR3 is CSARAFRAIMIGGNEQFF. CDR3 nucleotide sequence: TGCAGTGCTAGAGCTTTTCGGGCGATTATGATTGGCGGAAATGAGCAGTTCTTC.

This clonotype was observed a handful of times. The V and J genes are TRBV5-1 and TRBJ2-1; no clear D. Between the trimmed V and J ends, which lost 2 bases and 3 bases, there was a span of 9 bases. The CDR3 is made up of 14 amino acids. Germline CDR1 is SGHRS and CDR2 is YFSETQ. CDR3 loop: CASSFNSYYNEQFF. CDR3 nucleotides: TGCGCCAGCAGCTTCAACAGCTACTACAATGAGCAGTTCTTC. The complete variable domain, with remaining parts taken from reference TRBV5-1 and TRBJ2-1, reads KAGVTQTPRYLIKTRGQQVTLSCSPISGHRSVSWYQQTPGQGLQFLFEYFSETQRNKGNFPGRFSGRQFSNSRSEMNVSTLELGDSALYLCASSFNSYYNEQFFGPGTRLTVL.

This clonotype is medium-sized in the sample. This chain connects TRBV7-2 to TRBJ2-1, with D tentatively TRBD1 (8 bases). Germline V gene data show CDR1 as SGHTA and CDR2 as FQGNSA. The ends were cut back, 5 bases at V and 4 bases at J, with 18 bases in the middle. The CDR3 spans 16 residues. CDR3 loop: CASSPQGGGGYNEQFF. The CDR3 bases are TGTGCCAGCAGCCCACAGGGGGGGGGAGGTTACAATGAGCAGTTCTTC.

As for this clonotype: This may come from a read error, since a much larger clone is one base off. This CDR3 is missing its conserved last phenylalanine or tryptophan, likely due to a read error. This chain uses TRBV28 with TRBJ2-2, with D perhaps assigned TRBD1 or TRBD2 (5 bases each). The V end lost 7 bases, the J end lost 9 bases, and 18 bases lay between the germline ends. The CDR3 is 14 residues long. Germline lookup yields CDR1 MDHEN and CDR2 SYDVKM. The CDR3 sequence: CASIKGRDVRELFS. The CDR3 DNA reads as TGTGCCAGCATTAAGGGCAGGGACGTTCGGGAGCTGTTTTCT.

In this sample, this clonotype turned up many times. The V gene is TRBV20-1, the J gene TRBJ2-2; a possible D gene is TRBD1 (6 bases). Germline CDR1 and CDR2: DFQATT and SNEGSKA (reference sequence). The length of the CDR3 is 16 residues. V was clipped by 2 bases and J by 1 base, with 14 bases between them. This chain's CDR3 is CSARRQGRRNTGELFF. CDR3 nucleotide sequence: TGCAGTGCTAGACGGCAGGGGAGACGGAACACCGGGGAGCTGTTTTTT.

At least ten counts were recorded for this clonotype. The chain is built from TRBV20-1 and TRBJ2-1, with 9 nucleotides matching TRBD2. Losses at the gene ends were 6 bases for V and 7 bases for J; bases not matched to a gene: 1. The CDR3 loop spans 11 amino acids. Germline CDR1 is DFQATT and CDR2 is SNEGSKA (reference sequence). DNA of the CDR3: TGCAGTGCGACTAGCGGTAATGAGCAGTTCTTC. Protein sequence: CSATSGNEQFF.

Only a few counts were recorded for this clonotype. This chain joins TRBV19 and TRBJ2-6; D unresolved. Germline CDR1 reads LNHDA; CDR2 reads SQIVND (reference sequence). The CDR3 consists of 13 residues. Between the trimmed V and J ends, which lost 7 bases and 9 bases, there was a span of 13 bases. The CDR3 is CASNPRDNNVLTF. CDR3 in DNA: TGTGCCAGTAATCCCCGTGACAACAACGTCCTGACTTTC.

This clonotype showed up many times. This sequence joins TRBV5-1 and TRBJ2-7; TRBD1 or TRBD2 may be the D gene (5 bases each). The CDR3 length is 14 residues. The V end lost 3 bases, the J end lost 0 bases, and 10 bases lay between the germline ends. The germline gives CDR1 SGHRS, CDR2 YFSETQ. DNA of the CDR3: TGCGCCAGCAGCTGGGACGGGATCTCCTACGAGCAGTACTTC. Translation gives CASSWDGISYEQYF.